The text below deals with one TCR beta chain. Its antigen remains undetermined. Qualities for individual bases were not recorded, and no much larger clone is one base off. In total, roughly 670 healthy bone marrow donors made up the cohort. At the time of sampling, all cohort members were nominally healthy, though unrecorded immune exposures were likely present. The donor was CMV seronegative and was included in the group of several hundred seronegative cohort members. A peripheral blood sample was collected from each donor, and TCR beta sequencing was performed on peripheral blood mononuclear cells. The Qiagen DNeasy Blood Extraction Kit was used to extract genomic DNA from the blood cell samples. The CDR3, cysteine through phenylalanine, is 17 amino acids long. Only the CDR3 part of the read is kept: 51 bases, read in frame from the first base. The germline V gene gives CDR1 as MNHNS and CDR2 as SASEGT. Trimming accounts for 2 bases at V and 0 bases at J, while the number of junction bases matched to no gene is 9.

Library preparation used the immunoSEQ multiplex PCR assay. The multiplex PCR relied on a mix of 60 forward primers for TCR Vbeta segments and 13 reverse primers for TCR Jbeta segments. A multiplex PCR assay on genomic DNA amplified the CDR3 region of rearranged TCR beta genes. The amplified TCR beta libraries were sequenced on the Illumina HiSeq System as 87-base-pair reads. Per the original workflow: A later analysis tallied about 77 million unique TCR beta chains across the approximately 670 repertoires, and about 10 million of those chains were shared by two or more donors. A nearest-neighbor algorithm error-corrected the raw reads and collapsed the reads into unique sequences, merging closely related sequences to remove PCR and sequencing errors. Alignment of CDR3 sequences to IMGT reference sequences was used to assign V, D and J gene segments. Each retained sequence needed at least a six-nucleotide match to both a V gene segment and a J gene segment. Rearrangements were called productive when the CDR3 lacked stop codons and stayed in frame with V and J; all others were non-productive. CDR3 was defined according to IMGT convention as the region running from the second conserved V-encoded cysteine to the conserved J-encoded phenylalanine. The earlier analysis of 500 to 600 of the donors excluded sequences that lacked an unambiguous match to a single V gene segment. In an earlier analysis of several hundred of the donors, a V segment was called functional when productive rearrangements were above 56.7%, and segregating when the standard deviation between donors exceeded 5%. To diagnose cytomegalovirus status from the catalog of TCR beta chain sequences, a statistical classification framework was built. In a later analysis, V and J genes were assigned by comparing TCR nucleotide sequences against IMGT/GENE-DB human TR gene sequences. In a later analysis, CDR3 sequences and most-parsimonious VDJ recombination scenarios were assigned using the TCRdist pipeline. In a later analysis, each TCR beta chain was defined by its CDR3 amino acid sequence together with its V-gene family, and reads lacking a unique V-gene family were excluded. To address suspected cross-contamination and a sequencing artifact, a later analysis removed 592 highly shared, low-generation-probability nucleotide sequences. In a later analysis, a clonal expansion index for each public chain was calculated from normalized within-repertoire ranks of inferred template counts. A later analysis computed generation probabilities with a VDJ recombination model fitted to out-of-frame rearrangements, and checked the results against IGoR. In a later analysis, hypergeometric tests were used to score TCR-TCR, TCR-HLA and TCR-CMV co-occurrence, with a repertoire-size bias correction applied to TCR pairs. False discovery rates were estimated in a later analysis by permuting HLA or CMV assignments 20 times. A later analysis grouped co-occurring TCRs with DBSCAN, adding TCRdist sequence similarity when clustering within HLA-allele-positive subsets. Repertoires with fewer than 30,000 or more than 120,000 public chains, plus five repertoires with anomalous nucleotide sharing, were excluded from co-occurrence clustering. Not all clones reach the TCRdb copy of this immuneACCESS table, which keeps in-frame sequences only. Checked studies attribute under half of the gap to unresolved V genes and leave the rest unexplained. Clone size and the V and J calls come from that table; the DNA yielded D and trimming. This sample comprises roughly 200,000 clones, about 69% of them detected only once. The ten most abundant clones make up 2.9% of the sample.

This specimen belongs to a study of cytomegalovirus exposure and HLA in healthy donors (dated by TCRdb to about 2017). Regarding the study in general: An earlier analysis of some 620 of the donors reported approximately 260 Gb of sequence data and around 100 million unique TCR beta sequences obtained from about 179 million T cells. Approximately 300 gigabases of sequencing data and around 90 million unique TCR sequences made up an early release that covered several hundred HLA-typed donors. The genetic ancestry cluster associated with self-reported Caucasian donors included 70% to 85% of the approximately 400 genotyped donors. The study aimed to test whether cataloging public T cell receptors could reveal signatures of past pathogen exposure. Using immunosequencing, the study profiled T cell repertoires from fewer than 850 subjects and related those repertoires to cytomegalovirus serostatus. A separate validation cohort of 90 to 150 different subjects was used in addition to the 666-subject first cohort. High-throughput TCR immunosequencing, statistical association of individual TCRs with disease status, and machine learning were combined to predict cytomegalovirus infection status. A later analysis re-analyzed previously published TCR beta repertoires from approximately 670 donors and added high-resolution HLA genotyping to study TCR occurrence patterns. Rather than using new phenotypic data, the later analysis identified candidate immune exposures from TCR beta sequences and from how often those sequences occurred across donors. To decide whether each TCR beta V gene segment behaved as functional or pseudogenic, an earlier analysis of nearly 600 of the donors relied on high-throughput TCR beta sequencing. Alongside the repertoire data, information on donor age, sex, ethnicity and CMV serostatus was compiled. A later genetic analysis took genome-wide SNP genotypes for about 65% of the 666 donors and used that subset as a discovery cohort. All discovery cohort repertoires had been generated on a single sequencing platform. Both class I and class II loci were covered by HLA typing, at four-digit resolution. The number of donors typed differed by locus, with 629-630 for A, B, C, DRB1 and DQB1, around 560 for DQA1, 600 to 610 for DPA1, and some 440 for DPB1. Four to six DR-DQ haplotypes were handled as single units for association and clustering because linkage in the cohort was strong. On average, around 200,000 unique TCR beta nucleotide sequences were sequenced per donor among some 430 genotyped donors of the cohort, with roughly 19% of those sequences being non-productive.

What the research found in general, with its limitations: A total of fewer than 200 TCR beta chains were listed by the study as associated with cytomegalovirus. A later analysis associated 16,951 TCR beta sequences with specific HLA alleles at a false discovery rate of 0.05. In an earlier analysis of fewer than 700 of the donors, most TCR beta V segments appeared in productive rearrangements about 90% or about 30% of the time, broadly matching IMGT annotations. A later analysis found that most CMV-associated TCR beta chains appeared HLA-restricted, with HLA associations seemingly driven largely by CMV exposure. A later analysis reported that several top co-occurrence clusters appeared linked to parvovirus B19, influenza, CMV and Epstein-Barr virus. A later analysis found that TCR association rates varied across HLA loci, with DRB1 alleles showing the most associated TCRs and HLA-C alleles the fewest. In vitro tests confirmed that three of the cytomegalovirus-associated TCR beta chains recognize cytomegalovirus antigens. The classifier was reported to diagnose cytomegalovirus status with high specificity and sensitivity in both the original and validation cohorts. Compared with the 666-donor mean, donors in an Asian-associated ancestry cluster had fewer N-insertions in productive TCRs, according to a later genetic analysis. The earlier analysis of 587 of the donors excluded about 16 rarely observed V segments, including chromosome 9 orphons, because counts were too low. The authors suggested that the approach could potentially be extended to other disease states and immunological phenotypes. Correlated functional status among segregating V segments might be attributable to linkage disequilibrium, but an unknown experimental factor could not be ruled out. A cluster of highly shared sequence variants was judged likely to be a technical artifact of the sequencing pipeline. Compared with equally common non-associated chains, HLA-associated TCR beta chains in a later analysis were more clonally expanded and had lower generation probabilities. The presence/absence analyses assumed that sequencing depth was roughly uniform across donors, and that assumption may not be true. When HLA alleles, especially DR and DQ, strongly co-occurred, TCR associations were difficult to assign to individual alleles. The 87-base-pair reads could not distinguish some IMGT-functional V segments, including TRBV6-2 and TRBV6-3, so those segments were excluded. Because some donors lacked HLA typing at each locus, the association tests relied only on the typed subset. While some public TCRs were present in many individuals, most TCR sequences turned up only very rarely across donors. The only immune exposure information available for the cohort was CMV serostatus. Only TCR beta chains were sequenced in this cohort, and the absence of alpha or paired-chain data limited detectable features. A later genetic analysis associated a missense DCLRE1C variant with V-gene and J-gene trimming of TCR beta chains, and an independent cohort replicated the association. A further reported finding was that TCR beta sequences accurately predicted the HLA-A and HLA-B alleles for most subjects in the first cohort.

Sequencing input: PBMCs. The sequence joins TRBV6-1 to TRBJ1-2; TRBD1 agrees with 7 junctional bases. The source is a male donor in good health and CMV-seronegative. The CDR3 corresponds to CASSELILGTANYGYTF. Read as DNA, the sequence is TGTGCCAGCAGTGAATTGATTCTGGGGACAGCTAACTATGGCTACACCTTC.